This T cell receptor beta chain appears in the sequencing data of a study of T cells after yellow fever vaccination (dated by TCRdb to about 2019). About the investigation overall: The SMART-Seq v4 Ultra Low Input RNA kit was used to prepare libraries from fractions with low cell numbers. Two healthy male donors, one aged 18 to 30 and one aged 30 to 40 years, made up the cohort. Blood samples were taken at several timepoints before and after primary and secondary immunization, and bulk PBMC replicates and cell subsets were isolated. To follow T-cell clones before and after both primary and booster YFV17D yellow fever vaccination, bulk TCR alpha and beta repertoires underwent longitudinal sequencing.

What the treatment or condition label conveys for this sample: live attenuated yellow fever vaccine strain. A standard Ficoll-Paque protocol was used to isolate PBMCs from peripheral blood. CD4 and CD8 T-cell fractions were isolated with Dynabeads CD4 and CD8 positive selection kits. TriZol was used to extract RNA from bulk PBMCs, CD4 and CD8 fractions, and dextramer-positive and dextramer-negative fractions. This clonotype was seen only a few times. Its binding antigen is unknown. The input lacks base qualities; no much larger clone sits a single base away. TCR cDNA was made using 5'RACE template switching, a step that added a universal primer site and unique molecular identifiers. Priming of cDNA synthesis was performed from both the TCR alpha and TCR beta constant segments. Library amplification used two PCR steps, and the second PCR step added sample barcodes and sequencing adapters. Sequencing of the libraries was done on either Illumina HiSeq 2500 (2x100 bp) or NovaSeq (2x150 bp). For the original study's pipeline: Demultiplexing of reads and collapsing into UMI consensus sequences were performed with MIGEC, and V(D)J alignment was carried out with MiXCR. Vaccine-responding clonotypes were defined with edgeR using replicate PBMC samples, requiring FDR below 0.01 and a log2 fold change above 5 up to day 15. Each bulk clonotype was labeled CD4 or CD8 based on which sequenced repertoire, CD4 or CD8, contained the clonotype at higher abundance. The raw public data were reprocessed by TCRdb itself: fastp quality trimming at Q25, MiXCR clonotype calling, in-frame beta chains only. Each CDR3 protein gets just one entry, which takes the most common genes and DNA from the rows behind it. None of the V and J calls come from the authors' own analysis; TCRdb made them. The sample contains about 260,000 distinct CDR3 sequences, 10% to 15% of them found a single time. Of the sample, around 0.55% is held by the ten largest clones.

In the germline V gene, CDR1 corresponds to SGHRS and CDR2 to YFSETQ. The V end loses 5 bases and the J end loses 1 base, and a stretch of 11 bases separates them. The CDR3 runs 14 residues from the cysteine to the phenylalanine. Just CDR3 DNA is preserved here, 42 bases in frame from base 1. Overall study results and their limits: A small fraction of clonotypes showed up in both the CD4 and CD8 compartments, probably as a result of convergent recombination. The secondary T-cell response was weaker than the primary response but faster, peaking on day 5 instead of day 15. After the booster, most of the clones that had expanded following primary vaccination were detected again (approximately 96% of CD4 and 80% to 90% of CD8), which suggests that memory was broadly maintained. Computational filtering was required because FACS-sorted repertoires could contain abundant contaminating clonotypes from the bulk population. Because only a couple of donors were included in the study, the extent to which the findings can be generalized is limited.

The material sequenced was CD4+ T cells sorted from PBMCs, taken 45 days after the yellow fever booster vaccination. The receptor chain draws on TRBV5-1 and TRBJ2-3; a weak D assignment points to TRBD1 (5 bases agree). The clonotype originates from a man between 25 and 39 years old who received the YFV17D yellow fever vaccine. CDR3 region: CASRTATRTDTQYF. The bases are TGCGCCAGCAGGACAGCCACTCGCACAGATACGCAGTATTTT.